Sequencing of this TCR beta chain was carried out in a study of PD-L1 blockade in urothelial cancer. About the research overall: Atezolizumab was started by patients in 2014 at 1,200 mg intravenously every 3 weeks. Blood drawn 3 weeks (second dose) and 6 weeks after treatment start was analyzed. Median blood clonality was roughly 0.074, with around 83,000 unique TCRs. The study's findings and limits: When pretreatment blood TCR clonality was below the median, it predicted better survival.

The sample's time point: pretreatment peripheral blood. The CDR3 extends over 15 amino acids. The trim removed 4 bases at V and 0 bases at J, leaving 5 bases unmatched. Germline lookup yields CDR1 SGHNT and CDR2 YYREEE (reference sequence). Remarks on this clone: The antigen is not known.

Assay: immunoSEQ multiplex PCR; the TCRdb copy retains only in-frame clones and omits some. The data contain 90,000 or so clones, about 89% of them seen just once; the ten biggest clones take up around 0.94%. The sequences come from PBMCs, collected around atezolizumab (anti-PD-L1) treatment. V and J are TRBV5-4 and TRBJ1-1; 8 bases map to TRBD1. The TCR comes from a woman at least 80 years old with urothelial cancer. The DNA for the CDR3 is TGTGCCAGCAGCCCCCAGGGGGCCATGAACACTGAAGCTTTCTTT. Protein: CASSPQGAMNTEAFF.